This T cell receptor beta chain was observed in a study of blood T cell repertoires in COVID-19. Across the study: The United States, Italy and Spain supplied acute and convalescent COVID-19 samples.

Between the trimmed V and J ends, which lost 3 bases and 0 bases, there was a span of 6 bases. The CDR3 loop spans 13 amino acids. Germline V gene data show CDR1 as MNHEY and CDR2 as SVGAGI. This clone turned up a few times. Everyone who took part was roughly 18 to 90 years old, and they came from about two dozen US areas. Clinical history as reported by participants underpinned cohort assignment. Clones were read by immunoSEQ multiplex PCR, and TCRdb kept only the in-frame ones, dropping some. The sample has fewer than 350,000 clones, roughly 90% seen once. The sample consisted of PBMCs or T cells enriched from blood (not recorded which). The sequence was obtained from a woman aged 18 to 35 with acute COVID-19. The V call is TRBV6-5, the J call TRBJ2-7; D gene uncertain. The CDR3 DNA reads TGTGCCAGCAGTTATAAGAGCTCCTACGAGCAGTACTTC. Translated, it gives CASSYKSSYEQYF.